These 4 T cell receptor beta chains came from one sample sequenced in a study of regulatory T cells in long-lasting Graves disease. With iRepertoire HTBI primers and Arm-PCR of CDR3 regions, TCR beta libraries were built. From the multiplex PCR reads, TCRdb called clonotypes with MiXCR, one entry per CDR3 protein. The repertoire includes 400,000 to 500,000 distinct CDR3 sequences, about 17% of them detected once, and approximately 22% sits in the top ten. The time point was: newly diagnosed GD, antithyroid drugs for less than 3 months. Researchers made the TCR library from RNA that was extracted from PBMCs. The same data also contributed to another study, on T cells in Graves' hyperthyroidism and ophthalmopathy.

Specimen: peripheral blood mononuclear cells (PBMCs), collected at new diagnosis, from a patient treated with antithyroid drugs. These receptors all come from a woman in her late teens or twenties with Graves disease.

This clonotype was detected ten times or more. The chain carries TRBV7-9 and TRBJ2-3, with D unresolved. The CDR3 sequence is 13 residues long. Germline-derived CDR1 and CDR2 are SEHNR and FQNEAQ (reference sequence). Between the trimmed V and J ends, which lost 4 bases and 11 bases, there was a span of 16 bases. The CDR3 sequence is CASSSEDVNKQYF. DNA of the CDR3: TGTGCCAGCAGCTCCGAGGACGTCAACAAGCAGTATTTT.

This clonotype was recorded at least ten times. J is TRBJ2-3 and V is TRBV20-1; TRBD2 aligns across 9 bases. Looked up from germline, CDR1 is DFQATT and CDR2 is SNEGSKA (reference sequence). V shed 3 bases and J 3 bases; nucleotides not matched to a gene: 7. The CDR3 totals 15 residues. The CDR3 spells CSASLGLAGTDTQYF. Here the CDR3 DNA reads TGCAGTGCTAGTTTAGGTCTAGCGGGGACAGATACGCAGTATTTT.

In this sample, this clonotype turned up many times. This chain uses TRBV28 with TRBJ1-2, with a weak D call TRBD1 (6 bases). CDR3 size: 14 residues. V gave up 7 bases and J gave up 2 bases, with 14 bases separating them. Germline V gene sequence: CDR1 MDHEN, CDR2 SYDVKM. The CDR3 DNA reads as TGTGCCAGCATCACAGGGCTTCAGAACTATGGCTACACCTTC. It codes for CASITGLQNYGYTF.

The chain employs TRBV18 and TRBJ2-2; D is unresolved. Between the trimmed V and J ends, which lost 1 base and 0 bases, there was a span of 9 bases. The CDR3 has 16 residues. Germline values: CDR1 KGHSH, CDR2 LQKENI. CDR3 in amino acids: CASSPLAAPNTGELFF. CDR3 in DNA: TGTGCCAGCTCACCACTGGCGGCCCCGAACACCGGGGAGCTGTTTTTT.